The 7 T cell receptor beta chains reported below all come from one sample, sequenced in a study of identical twins. TCRdb re-called the 5' RACE reads through MiXCR, storing one row per CDR3 protein. This table holds under 800,000 distinct CDR3 sequences, around 20% found once. This sample was shared with a second study, whose subject was T cells expressing NK-cell markers.

The sample was PBMCs. The receptors derive from a woman aged 18-30 years in good health.

This clonotype has a handful of counts. The chain joins TRBV5-1 to TRBJ2-3; no clear D. The CDR3 consists of 13 residues. Germline V lookup: CDR1 SGHRS, CDR2 YFSETQ. Trimming shortened V by 0 bases and J by 7 bases, and 9 bases separated the two germline ends. CDR3 amino acids: CASSLVGTNTQYF. In nucleotides, the CDR3 is TGCGCCAGCAGCTTGGTCGGAACAAATACGCAGTATTTT. Full variable domain (outside the CDR3, taken from reference TRBV5-1 and TRBJ2-3): KAGVTQTPRYLIKTRGQQVTLSCSPISGHRSVSWYQQTPGQGLQFLFEYFSETQRNKGNFPGRFSGRQFSNSRSEMNVSTLELGDSALYLCASSLVGTNTQYFGPGTRLTVL.

On this clonotype: The junction differs from germline at one of its ends, possibly a read error. The chain carries TRBV7-7 and TRBJ2-2; no clear D. Looked up from germline, CDR1 is SSHAT and CDR2 is FNYEAQ (reference sequence). The length of the CDR3 is 12 residues. The CDR3 DNA is TGTGCTAGCAGCCATTATTCCGGGGAGCTGTTTTTT. Translated: CASSHYSGELFF. The full variable domain, completed using reference TRBV7-7 and TRBJ2-2, is GAGVSQSPRYKVTKRGQDVTLRCDPISSHATLYWYQQALGQGPEFLTYFNYEAQPDKSGLPSDRFSAERPEGSISTLTIQRTEQRDSAMYRCASSHYSGELFFGEGSRLTVL.

There are many counts of this clonotype. This chain connects TRBV6-2 or TRBV6-3 to TRBJ2-5; 7 nucleotides agree with TRBD2. CDR1 is MNHEY and CDR2 is SVGEGT in the germline V gene. Trimming at V came to 5 bases and at J to 1 base, leaving 7 bases not matched to a gene. This CDR3 comprises 15 residues. The CDR3 bases are TGTGCCAGCAGTGACACGGGACTACTCCAAGAGACCCAGTACTTC. Residues: CASSDTGLLQETQYF.

This clonotype showed up just a few times. V and J are TRBV5-1 and TRBJ2-5; tentative D call: TRBD2 (5 bases). The V gene lost 2 bases and the J gene lost 2 bases, with 16 bases spanning the gap. CDR1 and CDR2 (germline): SGHRS, YFSETQ. The CDR3 runs 16 residues. DNA for the CDR3: TGCGCCAGCAGCTTACCTCGAGGCGGGCCTCAAGAGACCCAGTACTTC. Translation: CASSLPRGGPQETQYF. Complete variable domain (other parts from reference TRBV5-1 and TRBJ2-5): KAGVTQTPRYLIKTRGQQVTLSCSPISGHRSVSWYQQTPGQGLQFLFEYFSETQRNKGNFPGRFSGRQFSNSRSEMNVSTLELGDSALYLCASSLPRGGPQETQYFGPGTRLLVL.

In this sample, this clonotype turned up a few times. This rearrangement joins TRBV20-1 to TRBJ2-5; D is ambiguous. The CDR3 loop spans 11 amino acids. Trimming stripped 7 bases from V and 1 base from J, with 7 bases between. Germline CDR1 and CDR2: DFQATT and SNEGSKA (reference sequence). This CDR3 reads CSVTIQETQYF. CDR3 nucleotides: TGCAGTGTTACCATCCAAGAGACCCAGTACTTC.

In its sample, this clonotype was seen many times. This rearrangement joins TRBV27 to TRBJ1-2; the match to TRBD1 covers 8 bases. The germline V gene encodes CDR1 MNHEY and CDR2 SMNVEV (reference sequence). CDR3 length equals 15 residues. V was clipped by 0 bases and J by 7 bases; unmatched bases: 7. For the CDR3, the DNA is TGTGCCAGCAGTTTATCGTGGCCAGGGGGCCTTGGCTACACCTTC. Translating it yields CASSLSWPGGLGYTF.

This clonotype was observed at least ten times. The chain recombines TRBV12-3 or TRBV12-4 with TRBJ2-1; the D call may be TRBD1 or TRBD2 (6 bases each). V dropped 7 bases and J dropped 3 bases, with 22 bases sitting between them. The CDR3 has 17 residues. CDR3 residues: CASTRGDFYGHYNEQFF. The CDR3 bases are TGTGCCAGCACTAGGGGGGACTTTTATGGACACTACAATGAGCAGTTCTTC.